The rows below give T cell receptor beta chains drawn from one sample of a study of shared clonotypes between healthy human individuals. Using immunoSEQ multiplex PCR, the repertoire was profiled, and TCRdb retains in-frame clones only, with some absent. The table includes approximately 1,500,000 clones, more than 95% detected once. Sequences were obtained from naive CD4+ T cells sorted from blood. The receptors were gathered from a man aged 30 to 39 in good health. CDR3s include the opening cysteine and the closing phenylalanine or tryptophan. D genes are given only for firm matches. Clone size, where shown, is once, few, many, or a class for clones that have expanded.

>.|TRBV5-4|.|TRBJ2-2
CASSRGGTDTGELFF
TGTGCCAGCAGCCGTGGAGGGACGGACACCGGGGAGCTGTTTTTT
>.|TRBV18|few|TRBJ1-5
CASSPVSGARNQPQHF
TGTGCCAGCTCACCGGTCAGCGGGGCTAGGAATCAGCCCCAGCATTTT
>.|TRBV29-1|once|TRBJ1-5
CSVGANLNQPQHF
TGCAGCGTTGGGGCTAATCTCAATCAGCCCCAGCATTTT
>.|TRBV28|.|TRBJ2-2
CASSLSGELFF
TGTGCCAGCAGTTTATCCGGGGAGCTGTTTTTT
>.|TRBV10-3|.|TRBJ2-5
CAISDGRSGETQYF
TGTGCCATCAGTGATGGGCGATCCGGGGAGACCCAGTACTTC
>TRBD2|TRBV27|once|TRBJ2-1
CASSLFPSGSSYNEQFF
TGTGCCAGCAGTTTATTTCCTAGCGGGAGTTCCTACAATGAGCAGTTCTTC
>TRBD2|TRBV27|.|TRBJ2-1
CASSLMASGSGYNEQFF
TGTGCCAGCAGTTTAATGGCTAGCGGGAGTGGGTACAATGAGCAGTTCTTC
>TRBD1|TRBV10-1|.|TRBJ2-7
CASSETGAYEQYF
TGCGCCAGCAGTGAGACAGGGGCCTACGAGCAGTACTTC
>TRBD1|TRBV18|.|TRBJ2-7
CASSHRGGHEQYF
TGTGCCAGCTCCCACAGGGGTGGCCACGAGCAGTACTTC
>TRBD2|TRBV7-8|once|TRBJ2-7
CASRFRAGGTVSEQYF
TGTGCCAGCAGGTTTCGGGCGGGGGGGACGGTCTCCGAGCAGTACTTC
>.|TRBV7-3|.|TRBJ2-1
CASSPSYTKEQFF
TGTGCCAGCAGCCCCTCGTATACGAAGGAGCAGTTCTTC
>.|TRBV11-2|once|TRBJ2-1
CASSGQGGSPSYNEQFF
TGTGCCAGCAGCGGCCAGGGCGGTAGTCCCTCCTACAATGAGCAGTTCTTC
>.|TRBV27|.|TRBJ1-2
CASSLSIHLGSDYGYTF
TGTGCCAGCAGTTTATCGATTCACCTCGGGTCGGACTATGGCTACACCTTC
>.|TRBV4-1|.|TRBJ2-7
CASSQPTAGAKNGYEQYF
TGCGCCAGCAGCCAACCAACCGCCGGGGCTAAAAATGGCTACGAGCAGTACTTC
>.|TRBV5-1|.|TRBJ1-2
CASSFLGANYGYTF
TGCGCCAGCAGCTTTCTGGGAGCTAACTATGGCTACACCTTC
>.|TRBV6-4|.|TRBJ1-5
CASSVEYSNQPQHF
TGTGCCAGCAGTGTAGAGTATAGCAATCAGCCCCAGCATTTT
>.|TRBV10-3|.|TRBJ2-7
CAISERQVYYEQYF
TGTGCCATCAGTGAGAGGCAGGTATACTACGAGCAGTACTTC
>TRBD2|TRBV28|.|TRBJ2-1
CASNSGVHEQFF
TGTGCCAGCAACAGCGGGGTCCATGAGCAGTTCTTC
>TRBD1|TRBV11-3|.|TRBJ2-7
CASSPGTEQRYEQYF
TGTGCCAGCAGCCCCGGGACAGAGCAAAGGTACGAGCAGTACTTC
>.|TRBV7-2|.|TRBJ2-3
CASQYVTDTQYF
TGTGCCAGCCAATACGTTACCGATACGCAGTATTTT
>TRBD1|TRBV5-4|.|TRBJ1-4
CASSIPGQLKLFF
TGTGCCAGCAGCATACCGGGACAGCTAAAACTGTTTTTT
>.|TRBV9|.|TRBJ1-2
CASSVASQGFGYTF
TGTGCCAGCAGCGTAGCTAGCCAGGGGTTTGGCTACACCTTC
>.|TRBV7-6|.|TRBJ2-4
CASSLEVVAKNIQYF
TGTGCCAGCAGCTTAGAAGTGGTAGCCAAAAACATTCAGTACTTC
>TRBD2|TRBV14|.|TRBJ2-1
CASSQGLAGAYEQFF
TGTGCCAGCAGCCAAGGACTAGCGGGAGCATATGAGCAGTTCTTC
>TRBD1|TRBV13|.|TRBJ2-5
CASSPRGRLGETQYF
TGTGCCAGCAGCCCAAGGGGGCGCCTTGGAGAGACCCAGTACTTC
>.|TRBV19|.|TRBJ2-6
CASTLDTGANVLTF
TGTGCCAGTACCCTAGACACTGGGGCCAACGTCCTGACTTTC
>TRBD1|TRBV2|.|TRBJ1-4
CASSRDSVAATNEKLFF
TGTGCCAGCAGTCGGGACAGCGTCGCGGCAACTAATGAAAAACTGTTTTTT
>.|TRBV5-6|.|TRBJ2-1
CASSYLQEHNEQFF
TGTGCCAGCAGCTACTTACAGGAACACAATGAGCAGTTCTTC
>TRBD1|TRBV2|.|TRBJ2-5
CASSRTGGETQYF
TGTGCCAGCAGTCGGACAGGTGGAGAGACCCAGTACTTC
>.|TRBV4-1|.|TRBJ1-4
CASSHLTPPNEKLFF
TGCGCCAGCAGCCATCTAACTCCCCCTAATGAAAAACTGTTTTTT
>.|TRBV4-1|.|TRBJ1-4
CASSQAWAASNEKLFF
TGCGCCAGCAGCCAAGCTTGGGCAGCCTCTAATGAAAAACTGTTTTTT
>.|TRBV6-6|.|TRBJ2-7
CASSSPYEQYF
TGTGCCAGCAGTTCTCCTTACGAGCAGTACTTC
>.|TRBV7-2|.|TRBJ1-4
CASSLAQTTTNEKLFF
TGTGCCAGCAGCTTAGCGCAGACTACAACTAATGAAAAACTGTTTTTT
>TRBD2|TRBV10-3|once|TRBJ2-6
CAISAGGDGANVLTF
TGTGCCATCAGTGCTGGGGGGGACGGGGCCAACGTCCTGACTTTC
>.|TRBV7-2|once|TRBJ1-5
CASSYSPDSNQPQHF
TGTGCCAGCAGCTATTCTCCAGATAGCAATCAGCCCCAGCATTTT
>.|TRBV5-1|.|TRBJ2-2
CASSLSGLNTGELFF
TGCGCCAGCAGCCTCTCGGGCCTGAACACCGGGGAGCTGTTTTTT
>.|TRBV10-3|.|TRBJ1-4
CATKDLGGDEKLFF
TGTGCCACCAAGGACCTCGGAGGGGATGAAAAACTGTTTTTT
>.|TRBV19|few|TRBJ2-3
CASSIGGGDTQYF
TGTGCCAGTAGTATAGGAGGGGGAGATACGCAGTATTTT
>TRBD1|TRBV11-2|.|TRBJ1-5
CASSWGTGADQPQHF
TGTGCCAGCAGCTGGGGGACAGGCGCAGATCAGCCCCAGCATTTT
>.|TRBV9|once|TRBJ2-3
CASSRDPTDTQYF
TGTGCCAGCAGCAGGGACCCCACAGATACGCAGTATTTT
>.|TRBV10-3|.|TRBJ2-7
CAISESTRGLGGEQYF
TGTGCCATCAGTGAGTCGACTAGGGGCTTGGGGGGCGAGCAGTACTTC
>.|TRBV10-3|.|TRBJ1-5
CAINEDRSSQPQHF
TGTGCCATCAACGAAGACAGGTCATCCCAGCCCCAGCATTTT
>.|TRBV7-2|few|TRBJ2-2
CASPRNGADGELFF
TGTGCCAGCCCCCGTAATGGGGCCGACGGGGAGCTGTTTTTT
>.|TRBV5-1|.|TRBJ2-5
CASSLSPGHQETQYF
TGCGCCAGCAGCCTATCCCCCGGGCACCAAGAGACCCAGTACTTC
>.|TRBV5-1|.|TRBJ2-3
CASSFRSGTDTQYF
TGCGCCAGCAGCTTTCGGTCCGGGACAGATACGCAGTATTTT
>.|TRBV11-2|.|TRBJ1-1
CASSPLGRVGDTEAFF
TGTGCCAGCAGCCCCCTGGGGAGAGTCGGGGACACTGAAGCTTTCTTT
>TRBD2|TRBV27|.|TRBJ2-3
CASSLVAGATTDTQYF
TGTGCCAGCAGTTTGGTGGCGGGAGCTACCACAGATACGCAGTATTTT
>.|TRBV12-2|.|TRBJ2-7
CASRSIGWLKLRYEQYF
TGTGCAAGTCGCTCCATTGGGTGGCTCAAGCTCCGCTACGAGCAGTACTTC
>TRBD1|TRBV25-1|.|TRBJ2-3
CASSDGQVIPVADTQYF
TGTGCCAGCAGTGACGGACAGGTTATCCCGGTCGCAGATACGCAGTATTTT
>.|TRBV2|once|TRBJ2-7
CASSVIGSEQYF
TGTGCCAGCAGTGTGATAGGGAGCGAGCAGTACTTC
>TRBD1|TRBV9|few|TRBJ2-5
CASSEGARTETQYF
TGTGCCAGCAGTGAGGGGGCCAGGACGGAGACCCAGTACTTC
>TRBD2|TRBV18|.|TRBJ2-7
CASSPMVAGAHEQYF
TGTGCCAGCTCACCGATGGTAGCGGGAGCACACGAGCAGTACTTC
>.|TRBV18|.|TRBJ2-7
CASSPSQDGKQYF
TGTGCCAGCTCACCAAGTCAGGACGGAAAGCAGTACTTC
>.|TRBV29-1|.|TRBJ2-7
CSVGQPYEQYF
TGCAGCGTCGGACAGCCCTACGAGCAGTACTTC
>.|TRBV7-3|once|TRBJ1-1
CASRAVGGNTEAFF
TGTGCCAGCAGGGCCGTGGGCGGCAACACTGAAGCTTTCTTT
>.|TRBV6-9|.|TRBJ2-5
CASTLIAGTRPVEWGKTQYF
TGTGCCAGCACCCTGATCGCTGGGACTCGGCCCGTCGAGTGGGGGAAGACCCAGTACTTC
>TRBD2|TRBV20-1|.|TRBJ2-1
CSLGPAGKAFF
TGCAGTCTTGGGCCAGCGGGAAAAGCGTTCTTC